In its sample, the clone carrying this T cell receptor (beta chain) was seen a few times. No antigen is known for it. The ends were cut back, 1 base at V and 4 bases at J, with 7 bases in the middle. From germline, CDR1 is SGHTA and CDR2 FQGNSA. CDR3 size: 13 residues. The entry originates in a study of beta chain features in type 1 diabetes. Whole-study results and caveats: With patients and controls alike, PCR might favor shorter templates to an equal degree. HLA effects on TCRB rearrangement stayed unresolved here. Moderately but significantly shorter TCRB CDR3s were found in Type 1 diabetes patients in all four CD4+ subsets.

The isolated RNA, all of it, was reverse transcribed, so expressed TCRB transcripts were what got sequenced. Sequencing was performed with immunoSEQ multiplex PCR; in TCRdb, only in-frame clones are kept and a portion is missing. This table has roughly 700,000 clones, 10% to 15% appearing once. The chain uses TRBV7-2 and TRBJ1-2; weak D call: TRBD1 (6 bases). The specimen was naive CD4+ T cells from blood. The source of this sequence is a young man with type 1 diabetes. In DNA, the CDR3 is TGTGCCAGCAGCTTAGGGACAGTCTATGGCTACACCTTC. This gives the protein CASSLGTVYGYTF.